This TCR beta chain was sequenced during a study of T cells in Graves' hyperthyroidism and ophthalmopathy. Findings and limits, study-wide: Most clonotypes that expanded in the thyroid above 0.001 also showed up in blood. Ophthalmopathy stood apart from stable hyperthyroidism in a 13 V-J model.

This clonotype was recorded many times. Its specificity is not known. Amplification yielded TCR beta CDR3 regions, with RNA transcripts as the source. First-round RT-PCR of the TCR CDR3 relied on the HTBI primer set. TCRdb re-derived calls from the multiplex PCR reads in MiXCR, one entry per CDR3 protein. Of about 760,000 distinct CDR3 sequences detected, 35% appear once; the ten largest clones hold less than 40%. Germline V gives CDR1 LGHNA, CDR2 YSLEER. CDR3 length equals 16 residues. V lost 0 bases and J lost 9, with 15 bases in between. The gene calls are TRBV4-3 and TRBJ1-6, with a tentative D call TRBD1 (6 bases). Specimen: blood. The clonotype comes from a woman aged 40 to 50 with Graves' hyperthyroidism. This chain's CDR3 is CASSQDTGTMGSPLHF. In DNA, the CDR3 is TGCGCCAGCAGCCAAGATACAGGGACCATGGGTTCACCCCTCCACTTT.